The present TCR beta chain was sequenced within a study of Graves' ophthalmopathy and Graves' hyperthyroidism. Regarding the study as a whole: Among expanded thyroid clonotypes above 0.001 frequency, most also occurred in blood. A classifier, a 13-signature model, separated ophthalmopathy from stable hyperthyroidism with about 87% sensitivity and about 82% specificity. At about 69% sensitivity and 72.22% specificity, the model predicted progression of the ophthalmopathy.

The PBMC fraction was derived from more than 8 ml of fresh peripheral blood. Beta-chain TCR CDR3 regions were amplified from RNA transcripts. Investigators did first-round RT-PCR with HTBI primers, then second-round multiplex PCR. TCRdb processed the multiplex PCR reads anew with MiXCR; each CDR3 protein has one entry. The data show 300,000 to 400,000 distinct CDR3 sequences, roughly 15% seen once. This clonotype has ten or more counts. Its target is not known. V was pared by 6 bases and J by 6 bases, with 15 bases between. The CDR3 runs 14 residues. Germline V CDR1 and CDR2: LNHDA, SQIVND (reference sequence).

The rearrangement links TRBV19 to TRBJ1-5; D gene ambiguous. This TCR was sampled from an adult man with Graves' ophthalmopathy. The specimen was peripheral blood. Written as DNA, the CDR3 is TGTGCCAGTAGCTTCCCCGGGTCGGGTCAGCCCCAGCATTTT. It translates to CASSFPGSGQPQHF.